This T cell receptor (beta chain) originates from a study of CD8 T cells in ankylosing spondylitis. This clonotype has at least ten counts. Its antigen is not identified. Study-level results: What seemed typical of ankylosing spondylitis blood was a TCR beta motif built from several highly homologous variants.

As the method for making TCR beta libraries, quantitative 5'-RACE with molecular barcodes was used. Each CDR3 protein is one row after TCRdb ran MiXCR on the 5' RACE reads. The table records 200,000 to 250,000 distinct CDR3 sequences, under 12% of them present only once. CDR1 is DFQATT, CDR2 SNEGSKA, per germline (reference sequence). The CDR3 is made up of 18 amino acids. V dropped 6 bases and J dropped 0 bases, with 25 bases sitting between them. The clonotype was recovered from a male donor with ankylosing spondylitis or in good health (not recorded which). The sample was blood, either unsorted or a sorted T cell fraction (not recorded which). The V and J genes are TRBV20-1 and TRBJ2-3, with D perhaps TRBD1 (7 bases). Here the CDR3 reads CSAQGGAGSMSSTDTQYF. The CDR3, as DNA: TGCAGTGCCCAAGGGGGCGCGGGGAGTATGTCTAGCACAGATACGCAGTATTTT.